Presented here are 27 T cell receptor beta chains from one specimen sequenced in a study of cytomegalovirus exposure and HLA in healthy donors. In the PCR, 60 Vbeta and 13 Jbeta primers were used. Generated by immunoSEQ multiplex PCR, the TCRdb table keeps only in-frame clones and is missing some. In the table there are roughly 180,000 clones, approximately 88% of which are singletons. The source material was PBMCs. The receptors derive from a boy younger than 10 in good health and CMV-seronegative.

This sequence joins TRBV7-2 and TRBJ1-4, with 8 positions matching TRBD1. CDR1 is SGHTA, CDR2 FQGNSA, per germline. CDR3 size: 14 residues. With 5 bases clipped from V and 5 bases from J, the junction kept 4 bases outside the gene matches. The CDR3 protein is CASSPDRGNEKLFF. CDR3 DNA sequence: TGTGCCAGCAGCCCAGACAGGGGAAATGAAAAACTGTTTTTT.

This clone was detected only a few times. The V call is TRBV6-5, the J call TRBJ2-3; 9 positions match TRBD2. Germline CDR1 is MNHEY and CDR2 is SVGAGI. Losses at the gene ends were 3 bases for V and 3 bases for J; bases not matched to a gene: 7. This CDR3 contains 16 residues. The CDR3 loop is CASSYRRGGRTDTQYF. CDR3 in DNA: TGTGCCAGCAGTTATAGGCGGGGGGGCCGAACAGATACGCAGTATTTT.

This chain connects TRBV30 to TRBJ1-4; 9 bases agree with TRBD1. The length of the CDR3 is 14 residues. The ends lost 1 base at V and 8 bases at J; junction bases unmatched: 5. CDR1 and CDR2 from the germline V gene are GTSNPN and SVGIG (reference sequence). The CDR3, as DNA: TGTGCCTGGAGTGGGGGACAGGGAGGAGAAAAACTGTTTTTT. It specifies CAWSGGQGGEKLFF.

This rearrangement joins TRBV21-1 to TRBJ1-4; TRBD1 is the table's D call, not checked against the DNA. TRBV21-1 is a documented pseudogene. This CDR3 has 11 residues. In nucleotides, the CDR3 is TGTCGGCACAGGGTGCCTGAAAAACTGTTTTTT. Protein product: CRHRVPEKLFF.

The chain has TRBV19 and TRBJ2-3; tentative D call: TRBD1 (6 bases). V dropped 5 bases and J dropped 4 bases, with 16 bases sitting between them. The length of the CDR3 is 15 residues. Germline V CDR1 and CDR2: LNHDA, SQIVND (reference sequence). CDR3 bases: TGTGCCAGTAGTTCCACAGGGTTATTGGCAGATACGCAGTATTTT. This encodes CASSSTGLLADTQYF.

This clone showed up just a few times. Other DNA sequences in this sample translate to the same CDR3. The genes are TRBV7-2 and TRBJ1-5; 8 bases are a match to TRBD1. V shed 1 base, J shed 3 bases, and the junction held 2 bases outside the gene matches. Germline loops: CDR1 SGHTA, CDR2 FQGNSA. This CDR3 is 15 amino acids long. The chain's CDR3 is CASSLGQGNNQPQHF. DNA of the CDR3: TGTGCCAGCAGCTTAGGACAGGGGAACAATCAGCCCCAGCATTTT. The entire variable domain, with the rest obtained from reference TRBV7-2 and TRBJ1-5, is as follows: GAGVSQSPSNKVTEKGKDVELRCDPISGHTALYWYRQSLGQGLEFLIYFQGNSAPDKSGLPSDRFSAERTGGSVSTLTIQRTQQEDSAVYLCASSLGQGNNQPQHFGDGTRLSIL.

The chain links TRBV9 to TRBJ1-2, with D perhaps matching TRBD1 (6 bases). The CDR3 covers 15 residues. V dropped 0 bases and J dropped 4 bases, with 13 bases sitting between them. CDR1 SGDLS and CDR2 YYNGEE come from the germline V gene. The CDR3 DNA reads TGTGCCAGCAGCGTAGATGACCGGACAGCCTATGGCTACACCTTC. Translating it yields CASSVDDRTAYGYTF.

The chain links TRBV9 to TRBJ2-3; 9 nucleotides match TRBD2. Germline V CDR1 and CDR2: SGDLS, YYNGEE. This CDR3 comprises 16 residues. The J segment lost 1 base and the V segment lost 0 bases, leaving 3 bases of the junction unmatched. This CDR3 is CASSVGGGAGTDTQYF. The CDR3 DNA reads TGTGCCAGCAGCGTAGGCGGGGGGGCGGGCACAGATACGCAGTATTTT.

The CDR3 DNA is TGTGCCAGCAGTGAAGTAACAGATACGCAGTATTTT. Residues: CASSEVTDTQYF. The V and J genes are TRBV2 and TRBJ2-3, with unresolved D. Per the germline V gene, CDR1 is SNHLY and CDR2 is FYNNEI. V was cut by 1 base and J by 3 bases, with 2 bases left in between. CDR3 length equals 12 residues.

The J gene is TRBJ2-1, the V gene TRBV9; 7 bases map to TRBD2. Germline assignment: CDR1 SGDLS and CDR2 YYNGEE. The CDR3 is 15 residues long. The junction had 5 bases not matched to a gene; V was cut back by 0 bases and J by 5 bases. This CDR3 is CASSVEGRGDNEQFF. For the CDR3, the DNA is TGTGCCAGCAGCGTAGAGGGACGGGGGGACAATGAGCAGTTCTTC.

CDR3 DNA sequence: TGTGCCAGCAGCTTGCGACGAATCGGACAGGGGGCTGGAAACACCATATATTTT. Protein product: CASSLRRIGQGAGNTIYF. The genes are TRBV7-2 and TRBJ1-3; 10 bases are a match to TRBD1. Looked up from germline, CDR1 is SGHTA and CDR2 is FQGNSA. The CDR3 contains 18 residues. The V and J ends lost 3 bases and 2 bases, in that order; junction bases with no gene match: 10.

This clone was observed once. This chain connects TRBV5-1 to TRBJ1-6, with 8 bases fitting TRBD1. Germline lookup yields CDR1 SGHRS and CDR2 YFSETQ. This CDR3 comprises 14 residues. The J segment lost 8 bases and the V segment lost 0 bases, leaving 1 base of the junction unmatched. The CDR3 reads CASSLATGDSPLHF. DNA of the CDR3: TGCGCCAGCAGCTTGGCGACAGGGGATTCACCCCTCCACTTT.

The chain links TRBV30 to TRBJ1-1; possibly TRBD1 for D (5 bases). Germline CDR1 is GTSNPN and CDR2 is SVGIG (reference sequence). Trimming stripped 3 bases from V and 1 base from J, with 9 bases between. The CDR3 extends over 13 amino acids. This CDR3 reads CAWRPDRNTEAFF. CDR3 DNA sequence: TGTGCCTGGAGACCAGACAGGAACACTGAAGCTTTCTTT.

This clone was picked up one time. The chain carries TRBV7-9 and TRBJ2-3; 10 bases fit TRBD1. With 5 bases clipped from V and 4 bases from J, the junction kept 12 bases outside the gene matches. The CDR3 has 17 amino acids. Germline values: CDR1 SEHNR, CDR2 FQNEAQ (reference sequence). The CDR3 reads CASSATTGTGVSDTQYF. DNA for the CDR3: TGTGCCAGCAGCGCGACGACCGGGACAGGGGTTTCAGATACGCAGTATTTT. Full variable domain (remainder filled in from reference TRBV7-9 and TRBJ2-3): DTGVSQNPRHKITKRGQNVTFRCDPISEHNRLYWYRQTLGQGPEFLTYFQNEAQLEKSRLLSDRFSAERPKGSFSTLEIQRTEQGDSAMYLCASSATTGTGVSDTQYFGPGTRLTVL.

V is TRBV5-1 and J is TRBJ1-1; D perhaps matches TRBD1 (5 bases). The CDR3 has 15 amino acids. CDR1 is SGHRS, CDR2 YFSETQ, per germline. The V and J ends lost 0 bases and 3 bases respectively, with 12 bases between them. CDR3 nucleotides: TGCGCCAGCAGCTTGGTACCCACAGGTTACACTGAAGCTTTCTTT. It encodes CASSLVPTGYTEAFF.

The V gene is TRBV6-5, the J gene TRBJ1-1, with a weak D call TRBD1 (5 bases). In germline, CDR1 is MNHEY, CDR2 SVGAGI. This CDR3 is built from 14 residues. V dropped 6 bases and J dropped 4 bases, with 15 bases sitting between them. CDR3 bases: TGTGCCAGCAGACACCCTCTGGGGGGCACTGAAGCTTTCTTT. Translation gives CASRHPLGGTEAFF.

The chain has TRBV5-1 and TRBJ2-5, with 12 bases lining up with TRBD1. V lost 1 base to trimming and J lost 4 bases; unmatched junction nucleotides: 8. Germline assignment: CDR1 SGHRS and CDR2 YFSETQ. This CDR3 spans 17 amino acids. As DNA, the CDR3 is TGCGCCAGCAGCTTGCAAGGGACAGGGGGCGTTGGAGAGACCCAGTACTTC. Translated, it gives CASSLQGTGGVGETQYF.

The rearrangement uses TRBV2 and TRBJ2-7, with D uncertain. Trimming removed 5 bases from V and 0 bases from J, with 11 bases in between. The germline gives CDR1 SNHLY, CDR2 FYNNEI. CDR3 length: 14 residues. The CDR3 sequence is CASSPSVSSYEQYF. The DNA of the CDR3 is TGTGCCAGCAGTCCCTCGGTGAGCTCCTACGAGCAGTACTTC.

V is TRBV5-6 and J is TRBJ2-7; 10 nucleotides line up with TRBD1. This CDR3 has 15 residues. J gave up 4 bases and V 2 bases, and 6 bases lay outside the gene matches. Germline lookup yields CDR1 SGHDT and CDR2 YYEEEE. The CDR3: CASSFGTGVRYEQYF. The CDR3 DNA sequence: TGTGCCAGCAGCTTCGGGACAGGGGTCCGATACGAGCAGTACTTC.

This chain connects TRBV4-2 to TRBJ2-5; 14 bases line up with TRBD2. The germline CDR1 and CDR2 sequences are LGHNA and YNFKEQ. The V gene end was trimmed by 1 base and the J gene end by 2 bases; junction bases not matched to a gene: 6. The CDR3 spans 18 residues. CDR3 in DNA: TGTGCCAGCAGCCAAGGACTAGCGGGAGGGCGCACTCAAGAGACCCAGTACTTC. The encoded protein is CASSQGLAGGRTQETQYF.

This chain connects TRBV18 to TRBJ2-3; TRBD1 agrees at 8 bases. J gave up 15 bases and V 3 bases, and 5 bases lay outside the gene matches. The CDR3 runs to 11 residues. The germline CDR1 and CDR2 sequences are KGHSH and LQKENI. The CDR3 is CASSPGQEAYF. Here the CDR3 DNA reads TGTGCCAGCTCACCGGGACAGGAGGCTTATTTT.

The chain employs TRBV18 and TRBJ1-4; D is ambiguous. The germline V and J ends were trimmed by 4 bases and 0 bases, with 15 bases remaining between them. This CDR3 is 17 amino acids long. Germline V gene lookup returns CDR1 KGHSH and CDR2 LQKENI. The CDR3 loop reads CASSLEEPNSTNEKLFF. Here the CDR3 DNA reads TGTGCCAGCTCACTCGAGGAGCCCAATTCAACTAATGAAAAACTGTTTTTT.

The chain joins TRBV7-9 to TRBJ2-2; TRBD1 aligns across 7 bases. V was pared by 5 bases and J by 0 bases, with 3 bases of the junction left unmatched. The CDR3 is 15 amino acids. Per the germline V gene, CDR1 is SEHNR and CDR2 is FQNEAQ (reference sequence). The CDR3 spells CASSLGTANTGELFF. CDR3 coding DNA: TGTGCCAGCAGCCTCGGGACAGCGAACACCGGGGAGCTGTTTTTT.

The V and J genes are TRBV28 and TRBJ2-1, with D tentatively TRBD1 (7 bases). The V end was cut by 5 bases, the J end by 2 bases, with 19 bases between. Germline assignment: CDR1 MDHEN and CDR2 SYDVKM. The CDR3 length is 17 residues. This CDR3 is CASSMGLEGAAYNEQFF. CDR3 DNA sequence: TGTGCCAGCAGTATGGGCCTGGAGGGGGCCGCCTACAATGAGCAGTTCTTC.

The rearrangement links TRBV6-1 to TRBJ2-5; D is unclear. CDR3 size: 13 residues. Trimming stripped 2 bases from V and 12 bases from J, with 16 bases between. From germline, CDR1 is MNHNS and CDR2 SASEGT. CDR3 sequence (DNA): TGTGCCAGCAGTGAAATGGCAAGTTCGATTAAGTACTTC. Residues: CASSEMASSIKYF.

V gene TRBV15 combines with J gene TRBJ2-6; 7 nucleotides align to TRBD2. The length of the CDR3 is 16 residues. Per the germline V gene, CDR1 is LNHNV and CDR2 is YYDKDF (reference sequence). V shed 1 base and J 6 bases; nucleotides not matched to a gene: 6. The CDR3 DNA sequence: TGTGCCACCAGCAGAGGGGGGGGAGGTGCGGCCAACGTCCTGACTTTC. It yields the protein CATSRGGGGAANVLTF.

In nucleotides, the CDR3 is TGTGCCATTGCACGGGCTAGCGGTCCGTGGACCCAGTACTTC. It codes for CAIARASGPWTQYF. V is TRBV6-1 and J is TRBJ2-5, with 7 bases identical to TRBD2. CDR3 length: 14 amino acids. The V gene end was trimmed by 10 bases and the J gene end by 7 bases; junction bases not matched to a gene: 15. Germline-derived CDR1 and CDR2 are MNHNS and SASEGT.